The entry that follows covers one TCR beta chain sequence. TCRdb's table, derived via immunoSEQ multiplex PCR, lists solely in-frame clones and lacks some. The sample has 55,000 to 80,000 clones, roughly 94% seen once. The entry originates in a study of T cell changes during pregnancy in multiple sclerosis. The sequencing here drew on peripheral blood, taken in the third trimester of pregnancy. The receptor comes from a female donor with multiple sclerosis, enrolled in a pregnancy study.

The CDR3 region has the DNA TGTGCCAGCAGCTTGTGGGCCAACTCTGGGGCCAACGTCCTGACTTTC. It is translated as CASSLWANSGANVLTF. This sequence joins TRBV5-5 and TRBJ2-6, with D hard to call. The CDR3 covers 16 residues. V was shortened by 1 base and J by 0 bases, with 8 bases between the two germline ends. CDR1 is SGHKS, CDR2 YYEKEE, per germline (reference sequence).